These 6 T cell receptor beta chains were all obtained from the same sample, sequenced in a study of regulatory T cells in long-lasting Graves disease. The TCR beta library used iRepertoire HTBI primers with Arm-PCR amplification of CDR3. TCRdb called the multiplex PCR reads again in MiXCR, with one record for every CDR3 protein. Of around 330,000 distinct CDR3 sequences listed, 15% to 20% were seen once; the top ten hold about 39%. As to time point: newly diagnosed GD, antithyroid drugs for less than 3 months. The TCR library was made from RNA that had been extracted from PBMCs in TRIzol. The source material was peripheral blood mononuclear cells (PBMCs), sampled at new diagnosis, from a patient treated with antithyroid drugs. These receptor sequences come from a female donor with Graves disease.

In its sample, this clonotype was seen a few times. The CDR3 sequence is CSARDREGQHRGPETQYF. The DNA for the CDR3 is TGCAGTGCTAGAGATCGGGAGGGTCAACACCGAGGGCCAGAGACCCAGTACTTC. The V call is TRBV20-1, the J call TRBJ2-5; 8 positions agree with TRBD2. J was trimmed by 4 bases and V by 0 bases; bases with no gene match: 16. Germline V gene lookup returns CDR1 DFQATT and CDR2 SNEGSKA (reference sequence). This CDR3 has 18 amino acids.

This sequence joins TRBV6-2 or TRBV6-3 and TRBJ2-2, with 14 bases matching TRBD2. The V gene end was trimmed by 5 bases and the J gene end by 2 bases; junction bases not matched to a gene: 7. Germline CDR1 reads MNHEY; CDR2 reads SVGEGT. The CDR3 has 18 amino acids. CDR3 in DNA: TGTGCCAGCAGTACAATGGGACTAGCGGGAGTCAACACCGGGGAGCTGTTTTTT. Protein sequence: CASSTMGLAGVNTGELFF.

This clonotype has a count of ten or more. This rearrangement joins TRBV2 to TRBJ2-3; possible D gene TRBD1, 6 bases. Germline assignment: CDR1 SNHLY and CDR2 FYNNEI. V lost 4 bases to trimming and J lost 4 bases, with 15 bases between them. CDR3 length: 15 amino acids. The CDR3 sequence: CASSGGTTSADTQYF. CDR3 in DNA: TGTGCCAGCAGTGGAGGGACAACCAGCGCAGATACGCAGTATTTT.

This clonotype showed up many times. The gene calls are TRBV20-1 and TRBJ2-7, with TRBD2 as a possible D gene (5 bases). CDR3 length: 15 residues. Germline values: CDR1 DFQATT, CDR2 SNEGSKA (reference sequence). The V end lost 1 base, the J end lost 7 bases, and 20 bases lay between the germline ends. This CDR3 reads CSARVVRAVGGEQYF. In DNA form, the CDR3 reads TGCAGTGCTAGAGTGGTAAGGGCCGTCGGAGGAGAGCAGTACTTC.

The chain has TRBV29-1 and TRBJ1-1; 8 positions agree with TRBD1. V shed 7 bases and J 7 bases; nucleotides not matched to a gene: 8. The germline V gene has CDR1 SQVTM and CDR2 ANQGSEA. The CDR3 is 12 amino acids. Here the CDR3 reads CSEKTGASEAFF. The CDR3 DNA reads as TGCAGCGAGAAGACAGGGGCTAGTGAAGCTTTCTTT.

Concerning this clonotype itself: An end of the junction does not agree with germline; a read error may underlie this. The chain couples TRBV27 to TRBJ1-1; 7 positions match TRBD1. The CDR3 contains 15 residues. Germline loops: CDR1 MNHEY, CDR2 SMNVEV (reference sequence). CDR3 protein: CAGRKQGQGNTEAFF. The DNA of the CDR3 is TGTGCCGGCAGAAAACAGGGGCAGGGGAACACTGAAGCTTTCTTT.